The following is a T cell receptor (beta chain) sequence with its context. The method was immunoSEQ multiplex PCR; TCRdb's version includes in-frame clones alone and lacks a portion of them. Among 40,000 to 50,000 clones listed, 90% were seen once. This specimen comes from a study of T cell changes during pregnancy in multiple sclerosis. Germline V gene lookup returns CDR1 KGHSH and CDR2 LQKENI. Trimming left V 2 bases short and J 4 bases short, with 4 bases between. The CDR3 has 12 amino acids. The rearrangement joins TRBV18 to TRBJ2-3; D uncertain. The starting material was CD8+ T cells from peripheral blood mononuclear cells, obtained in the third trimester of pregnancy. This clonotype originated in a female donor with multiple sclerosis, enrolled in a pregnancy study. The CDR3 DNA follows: TGTGCCAGCTCACCAGCAGCAGATACGCAGTATTTT. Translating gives CASSPAADTQYF. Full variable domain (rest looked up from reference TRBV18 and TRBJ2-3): NAGVMQNPRHLVRRRGQEARLRCSPMKGHSHVYWYRQLPEEGLKFMVYLQKENIIDESGMPKERFSAEFPKEGPSILRIQQVVRGDSAAYFCASSPAADTQYFGPGTRLTVL.